This TCR beta chain originates from a study of OX40 agonist ivuxolimab in advanced cancers. Study at large: Patients assigned to dose escalation were diagnosed with hepatocellular carcinoma, melanoma, renal cell or head and neck cancer. The group had a mean age of about 60 years, ranged from about 20 to 85, and was 82.7% male.

Notes on the study in general: CD8+ T cells (on average) carried more expanded clones than CD4+ T cells.

This table comes from immunoSEQ multiplex PCR, and its TCRdb copy is limited to in-frame clones, with some not included. The sample consists of roughly 64,000 clones, approximately 92% of them appearing once. If patients had autoimmune disease history or systemic immunosuppression, they were excluded. With regard to this clone: Its antigen is unidentified.

The CDR3 is made up of 14 amino acids. V lost 6 bases, J lost 6 bases, and 7 bases stayed unmatched. The germline V gene encodes CDR1 MNHEY and CDR2 SVGAGI. V usage is TRBV6-5 and J usage is TRBJ1-5; TRBD1 agrees at 8 bases. This specimen consisted of CD4+ or CD8+ T cells sorted from blood, obtained in a trial of the OX40 agonist ivuxolimab. This clonotype was sampled from an adult with an advanced solid tumor such as melanoma, head and neck, liver or kidney cancer. The CDR3 is CASSLQGGSQPQHF. DNA of the CDR3: TGTGCCAGCAGCCTACAGGGGGGAAGTCAGCCCCAGCATTTT.